Described below is a single T cell receptor beta chain sequence and its context. What it binds is unknown. The data derive from a study of breast tumors, draining lymph nodes, adjacent tissues. TCRdb analysed the multiplex PCR reads with MiXCR anew, one entry per CDR3 protein. The data show nearly 200,000 distinct CDR3 sequences, approximately 33% seen once. The lymph nodes were axillary draining lymph nodes from breast cancer patients. Overall study results and limits: That most tumor T cells come from lymph nodes remained unproven. Compared with basal-like, luminal-like tumors shared significantly more repertoire with nontumor tissue. Tumors had less TCR diversity than lymph nodes, more than nontumor tissue. Data fit most tumor T cells coming from lymph node, expanding in tumor.

The CDR3 loop spans 16 amino acids. Germline-derived CDR1 and CDR2 are MNHEY and SMNVEV (reference sequence). V gave up 5 bases and J gave up 1 base, with 16 bases separating them. V and J are TRBV27 and TRBJ2-3; D is perhaps TRBD2 (5 bases). The source is a female donor with breast cancer. Some clones in this sample may be carry-over from other donors' samples. The specimen sequenced was axillary lymph node tissue. The CDR3 loop reads CASSLGYGVGTDTQYF. The CDR3 nucleotides read TGTGCCAGCAGTCTAGGGTACGGGGTAGGCACAGATACGCAGTATTTT.